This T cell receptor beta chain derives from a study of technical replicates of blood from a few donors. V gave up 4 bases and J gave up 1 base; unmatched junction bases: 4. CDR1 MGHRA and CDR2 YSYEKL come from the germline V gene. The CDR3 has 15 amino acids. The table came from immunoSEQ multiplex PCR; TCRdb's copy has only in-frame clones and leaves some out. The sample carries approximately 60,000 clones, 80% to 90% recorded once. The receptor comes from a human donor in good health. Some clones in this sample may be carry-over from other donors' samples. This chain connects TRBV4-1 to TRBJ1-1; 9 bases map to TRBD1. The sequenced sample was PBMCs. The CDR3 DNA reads TGCGCCAGCAGCCTTATACAGGGGGCGAACACTGAAGCTTTCTTT. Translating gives CASSLIQGANTEAFF.